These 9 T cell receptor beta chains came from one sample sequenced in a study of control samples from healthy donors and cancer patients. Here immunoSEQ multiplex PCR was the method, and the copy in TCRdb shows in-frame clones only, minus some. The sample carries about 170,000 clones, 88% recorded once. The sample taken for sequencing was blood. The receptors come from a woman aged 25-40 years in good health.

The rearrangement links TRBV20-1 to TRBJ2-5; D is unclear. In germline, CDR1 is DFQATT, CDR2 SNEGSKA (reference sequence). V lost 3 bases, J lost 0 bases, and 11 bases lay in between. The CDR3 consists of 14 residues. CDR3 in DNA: TGCAGTGCTAGTCTCCCCGAGAACCAAGAGACCCAGTACTTC. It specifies CSASLPENQETQYF.

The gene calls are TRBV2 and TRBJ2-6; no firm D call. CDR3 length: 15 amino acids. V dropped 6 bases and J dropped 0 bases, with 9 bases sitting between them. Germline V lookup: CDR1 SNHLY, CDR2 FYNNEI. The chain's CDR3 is CASRDANSGANVLTF. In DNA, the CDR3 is TGTGCCAGCAGGGACGCCAACTCTGGGGCCAACGTCCTGACTTTC.

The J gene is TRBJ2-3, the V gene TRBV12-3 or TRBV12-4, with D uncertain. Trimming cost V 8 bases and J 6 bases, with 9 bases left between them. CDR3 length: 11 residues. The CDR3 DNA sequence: TGTGCCAGCTTAGGGTGGGATACGCAGTATTTT. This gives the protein CASLGWDTQYF.

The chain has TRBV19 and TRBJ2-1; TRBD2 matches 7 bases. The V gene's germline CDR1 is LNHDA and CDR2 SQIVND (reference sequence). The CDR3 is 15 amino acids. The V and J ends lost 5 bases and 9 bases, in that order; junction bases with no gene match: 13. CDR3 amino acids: CASSGWGGVGTEQFF. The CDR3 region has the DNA TGTGCCAGTAGTGGGTGGGGAGGGGTAGGCACTGAGCAGTTCTTC.

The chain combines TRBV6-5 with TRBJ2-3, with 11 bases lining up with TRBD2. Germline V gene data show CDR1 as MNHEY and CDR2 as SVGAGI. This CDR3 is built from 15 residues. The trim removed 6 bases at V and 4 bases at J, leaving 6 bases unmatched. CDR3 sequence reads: CASRVAGGSPDTQYF. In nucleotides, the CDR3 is TGTGCCAGCAGGGTAGCGGGAGGGAGCCCAGATACGCAGTATTTT.

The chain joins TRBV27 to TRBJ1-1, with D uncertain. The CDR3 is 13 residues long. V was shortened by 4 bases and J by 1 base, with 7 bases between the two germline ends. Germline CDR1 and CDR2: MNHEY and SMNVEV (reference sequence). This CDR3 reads CASSSPPNTEAFF. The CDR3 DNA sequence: TGTGCCAGCAGTTCCCCTCCGAACACTGAAGCTTTCTTT.

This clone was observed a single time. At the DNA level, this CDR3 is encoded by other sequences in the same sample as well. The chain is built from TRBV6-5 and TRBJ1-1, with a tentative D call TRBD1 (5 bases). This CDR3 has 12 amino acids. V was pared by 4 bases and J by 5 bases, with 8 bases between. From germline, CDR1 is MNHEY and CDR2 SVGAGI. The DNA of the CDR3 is TGTGCCAGCAGTTCAGGGAGGACTGAAGCTTTCTTT. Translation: CASSSGRTEAFF.

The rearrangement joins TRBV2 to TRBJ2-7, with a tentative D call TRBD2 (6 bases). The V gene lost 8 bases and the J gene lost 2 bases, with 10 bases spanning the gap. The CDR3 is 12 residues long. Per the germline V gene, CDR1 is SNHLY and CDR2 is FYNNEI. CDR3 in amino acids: CASGGVPYEQYF. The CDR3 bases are TGTGCCAGCGGAGGGGTACCCTACGAGCAGTACTTC.

CDR3 coding DNA: TGTGCCAGCAGACCTTCAGGGTGGGTCTACGAGCAGTACTTC. This translates into CASRPSGWVYEQYF. The chain recombines TRBV7-9 with TRBJ2-7, with D possibly matching TRBD1 (5 bases). Trimming shortened V by 6 bases and J by 3 bases, and 15 bases separated the two germline ends. This CDR3 is built from 14 residues. The germline V gene encodes CDR1 SEHNR and CDR2 FQNEAQ (reference sequence).